The rows below give T cell receptor beta chains drawn from one sample of a study of blood T cells in healthy people across ages. MiXCR, applied by TCRdb to the 5' RACE reads, yields one record per CDR3 protein. In the table there are around 900,000 distinct CDR3 sequences, roughly 50% of which are singletons. Sequencing input: blood. The receptors derive from a woman aged 55-70 years in good health. CDR3s include the opening cysteine and the closing phenylalanine or tryptophan. D genes are given only for firm matches. A clone size is listed for some rows: how often the clone was seen (once, few, many), or a class if it is expanded.

V	D	J	size	CDR3	DNA
TRBV6-6	TRBD2	TRBJ2-3	few	CASRPDSGSTDTQYF	TGTGCCAGCAGACCTGATAGCGGGAGCACAGATACGCAGTATTTT
TRBV20-1	TRBD2	TRBJ2-3	once	CSARTVAGPIATQYF	TGCAGTGCTAGAACGGTAGCGGGACCCATAGCTACGCAGTATTTT
TRBV27	TRBD2	TRBJ2-7	few	CASRYSGSVNEQYF	TGTGCCAGCAGGTATAGCGGGAGTGTCAACGAGCAGTACTTC
TRBV11-2	-	TRBJ2-7	-	CASTSNSGYYEQYF	TGTGCCAGCACCTCAAACTCGGGGTACTACGAGCAGTACTTC
TRBV27	-	TRBJ2-1	-	CASSPLLGQDNEQFF	TGTGCCAGCAGTCCCCTCCTTGGGCAGGACAATGAGCAGTTCTTC
TRBV30	-	TRBJ2-3	-	CAWRYTDTQYF	TGTGCCTGGAGGTATACAGATACGCAGTATTTT
TRBV28	TRBD2	TRBJ2-7	-	CASSLRSILGTSVFFEQYF	TGTGCCAGCAGTTTAAGGTCCATCCTTGGGACTAGCGTGTTTTTCGAGCAGTACTTC
TRBV7-9	-	TRBJ1-2	-	CASSFKWVGGSYYGYTF	TGTGCCAGCAGCTTTAAATGGGTGGGCGGATCCTACTATGGCTACACCTTC
TRBV20-1	-	TRBJ1-1	-	CSAPRGDTEAFF	TGCAGTGCTCCCCGGGGGGACACTGAAGCTTTCTTT
TRBV3-1	-	TRBJ2-7	once	CASSQDGISYEQYF	TGTGCCAGCAGCCAGGATGGGATCTCCTACGAGCAGTACTTC